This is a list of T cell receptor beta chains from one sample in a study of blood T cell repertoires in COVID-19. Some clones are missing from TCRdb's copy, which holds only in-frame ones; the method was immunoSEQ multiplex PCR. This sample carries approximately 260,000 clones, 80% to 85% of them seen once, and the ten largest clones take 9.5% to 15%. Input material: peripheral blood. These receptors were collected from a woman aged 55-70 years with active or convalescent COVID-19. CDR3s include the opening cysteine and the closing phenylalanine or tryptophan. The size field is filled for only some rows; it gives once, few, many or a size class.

CDR3aa: CASSHTSGGASTDTQYF; j_gene: TRBJ2-3; abundance: -; v_gene: TRBV5-1
CDR3aa: CASSLGRVITGANVLTF; j_gene: TRBJ2-6; abundance: -; v_gene: TRBV5-8
CDR3aa: CASSFRDSRDRGSYTF; j_gene: TRBJ1-2; abundance: few; v_gene: TRBV7-3
CDR3aa: CASSQEMAGGTGRNQPQHF; j_gene: TRBJ1-5; abundance: -; v_gene: TRBV4-1
CDR3aa: CASSQGQGFFYEQYF; j_gene: TRBJ2-7; abundance: -; v_gene: TRBV11-1
CDR3aa: CASSQAVSSEAFF; j_gene: TRBJ1-1; abundance: -; v_gene: TRBV3-1/TRBV3-2
CDR3aa: CSASRTAYYGYTF; j_gene: TRBJ1-2; abundance: -; v_gene: TRBV20-1
CDR3aa: CASSLVGGALEGYTF; j_gene: TRBJ1-2; abundance: -; v_gene: TRBV7-2
CDR3aa: CASGRQGVTEAFF; j_gene: TRBJ1-1; abundance: -; v_gene: TRBV12-5
CDR3aa: CASSPHFPGAYEQYF; j_gene: TRBJ2-7; abundance: -; v_gene: TRBV7-9
CDR3aa: CASSLERDQPQHF; j_gene: TRBJ1-5; abundance: once; v_gene: TRBV7-2
CDR3aa: CASTPGTVTFGNTIYF; j_gene: TRBJ1-3; abundance: -; v_gene: TRBV5-1
CDR3aa: CASSLGQGNYEQYF; j_gene: TRBJ2-7; abundance: -; v_gene: TRBV19